This T cell receptor (delta chain) was captured by sequencing in a study of delta chains in infants with herpesvirus infections. On this clone itself: Its specificity is not known.

The CDR3 spans 18 residues. Germline CDR1 and CDR2: GEAIGNYY and EKD. Reverse transcription of PBMC RNA used primers specific for the gamma and delta chains. TCRdb called clones from the RT-PCR reads again using CATT. This sample carries roughly 290 delta-chain clones, about 3% of them seen once, and the ten largest clones take around 30%. Whole-study findings and limits: Absence in CMV-uninfected infants may reflect the detection limit only.

The clonotype was recovered from a human donor who was a Ugandan infant, either HIV-exposed or HIV-unexposed (not recorded which). The chain has TRDV2 and TRDJ1, with TRDD3 matching 8 bases. No J segment appears in TCRdb, so it was assigned here by matching the sequence to germline. The material sequenced was peripheral blood, taken at time point 1 of longitudinal follow-up. The CDR3 region is CATVYLSSGGPYTDKLIF. In DNA form, the CDR3 reads TGTGCTACCGTCTACCTTTCTTCTGGGGGACCGTACACCGATAAACTCATCTTT.